A selection of T cell receptor beta chains follows, all from one sample in a study of regulatory dendritic cells for organ transplantation. Some clones are missing from TCRdb's copy, which holds only in-frame ones; the method was immunoSEQ multiplex PCR. The repertoire holds under 40,000 clones, with about nine tenths as singletons. The sample taken for sequencing was naive CD8+ T cells from blood. Source of these receptors: a human donor in good health. The CDR3 runs from the conserved cysteine through the conserved F or W. D genes are given only for firm matches. Clone size is not always given. Where it is, it says once, few, many or a class for expanded clones.

size	V	D	J	DNA	CDR3
NA	TRBV2	TRBD2	TRBJ2-7	TGTGCTACCAAGGGGACTAGCAGTCCCTACGAGCAGTACTTC	CATKGTSSPYEQYF
NA	TRBV28	NA	TRBJ2-7	TGTGCCAGCAGTTCCCCCCAGTTCTTCTACGAGCAGTACTTC	CASSSPQFFYEQYF
few	TRBV4-2	NA	TRBJ1-1	TGTGCCAGCAGCCAAGACAGGGTAGGAACTGAAGCTTTCTTT	CASSQDRVGTEAFF
few	TRBV5-4	TRBD1	TRBJ1-1	TGTGCCAGCAGCCCGGACAGGGGCCCTGAAGCTTTCTTT	CASSPDRGPEAFF
NA	TRBV13	TRBD1	TRBJ2-2	TGTGCCAGCAGCTTCGGACAGGGGTGGACCGGGGAGCTGTTTTTT	CASSFGQGWTGELFF
NA	TRBV6-5	NA	TRBJ2-3	TGTGCCAGCAGTTACGACCGGGGCGGCACAGATACGCAGTATTTT	CASSYDRGGTDTQYF
NA	TRBV7-9	TRBD1	TRBJ1-1	TGTGCCAGCAACCCCGGGACAGTTAACACTGAAGCTTTCTTT	CASNPGTVNTEAFF
NA	TRBV15	TRBD1	TRBJ1-1	TGTGCCACCAGCAGAGACGACAGGGGGACTGAAGCTTTCTTT	CATSRDDRGTEAFF
once	TRBV19	TRBD1	TRBJ2-7	TGTGCCAGTAGTTACAGGGGGAATAACGAGCAGTACTTC	CASSYRGNNEQYF
NA	TRBV29-1	NA	TRBJ2-6	TGCAGCGTTGAAGCCGGGACGGGACACTCTGGGGCCAACGTCCTGACTTTC	CSVEAGTGHSGANVLTF
NA	TRBV4-2	TRBD2	TRBJ2-1	TGTGCCAGCAGCCAGGGGGGGACCTACAATGAGCAGTTCTTC	CASSQGGTYNEQFF
NA	TRBV15	NA	TRBJ2-2	TGTGCCACCAGCAGAGGTGGTGGGGGCGTAAACACCGGGGAGCTGTTTTTT	CATSRGGGGVNTGELFF
NA	TRBV9	NA	TRBJ2-7	TGTGCCAGCAGCGTAGGCCCGGGGGCTGGTAATTACGAGCAGTACTTC	CASSVGPGAGNYEQYF
NA	TRBV7-9	NA	TRBJ2-7	TGTGCCAGCAGCTTCACAGGGAACGAGCAGTACTTC	CASSFTGNEQYF
NA	TRBV6-1	NA	TRBJ2-7	TGTGCCAGCAGTGAAACGGGTTACGAGCAGTACTTC	CASSETGYEQYF
NA	TRBV9	NA	TRBJ2-7	TGTGCCAGCAGCGCCACAGGGTTTTACGAGCAGTACTTC	CASSATGFYEQYF
once	TRBV27	TRBD1	TRBJ1-1	TGTGCCAGCAGTCCGACAGGGAGGAACACTGAAGCTTTCTTT	CASSPTGRNTEAFF
NA	TRBV9	NA	TRBJ2-3	TGTGCCAGCAGCGCCACCGCCCGGGGGCCCTTCGCCGATACGCAGTATTTT	CASSATARGPFADTQYF
NA	TRBV19	NA	TRBJ2-3	TGTGCCAGTAGTATATTGGGGGAAGAGGCAGATACGCAGTATTTT	CASSILGEEADTQYF
NA	TRBV4-1	NA	TRBJ2-5	TGCGCCAGCAGCCATACCCTAGGGCACCAAGAGACCCAGTACTTC	CASSHTLGHQETQYF
NA	TRBV27	TRBD1	TRBJ1-5	TGTGCCAGCAGCCACAGGGGTCAGCCCCAGCATTTT	CASSHRGQPQHF
NA	TRBV5-5	NA	TRBJ1-2	TGTGCCAGCAGCCCATTGACAGTGATAGATGGCTACACCTTC	CASSPLTVIDGYTF
NA	TRBV25-1	NA	TRBJ1-1	TGTGCCAGCAGTGTTACATACAGGGCCACTGAAGCTTTCTTT	CASSVTYRATEAFF
NA	TRBV9	NA	TRBJ2-1	TGTGCCAGCAGCCCAGGACTCTCCAATGAGCAGTTCTTC	CASSPGLSNEQFF
NA	TRBV6-1	NA	TRBJ2-2	TGTGCCAGCAGTGAATACCCCCCCTACAGGGGGGGCGGGGAGCTGTTTTTT	CASSEYPPYRGGGELFF
NA	TRBV28	NA	TRBJ2-5	TGTGCCAGCAGTTTGCGGATTGGGGAGACCCAGTACTTC	CASSLRIGETQYF
few	TRBV7-9	NA	TRBJ1-2	TGTGCCAGCAGCTTAGGGGCAGGGTTCAGCTATGGCTACACCTTC	CASSLGAGFSYGYTF
NA	TRBV23-1	NA	TRBJ1-2	TGCGCCAGCAGTCAATCTCGACGACCAACAGCCTATGGCTACACCTTC	CASSQSRRPTAYGYTF
NA	TRBV9	TRBD1	TRBJ2-7	TGTGCCAGCAGCCCCCGGGACAGGGAGTACGAGCAGTACTTC	CASSPRDREYEQYF
NA	TRBV9	NA	TRBJ2-3	TGTGCCAGCAGCGTAGCACAGGCTCCGACGGGAGCTCCGGAGCAGTATTTT	CASSVAQAPTGAPEQYF
NA	TRBV13	NA	TRBJ2-7	TGTGCCAGCAGCCCGACCGGGATCGAGCAGTACTTC	CASSPTGIEQYF
NA	TRBV7-8	TRBD1	TRBJ2-7	TGTGCCAGCAGCCACGACAGGGGGGCCTCCGAGCAGTACTTC	CASSHDRGASEQYF
NA	TRBV5-4	TRBD1	TRBJ2-7	TGTGCCAGCAGCTTGCGGACAGGGGGAAAGTACGAGCAGTACTTC	CASSLRTGGKYEQYF
NA	TRBV27	TRBD2	TRBJ2-7	TGTGCCAGCAGTTATTCCAGACCAGAGCGGGGCTACGAGCAGTACTTC	CASSYSRPERGYEQYF
NA	TRBV21-1	NA	TRBJ2-3	TGTGCCAGCAGGAAGGGATCAGATACGCAGTATTTT	CASRKGSDTQYF
NA	TRBV27	NA	TRBJ1-2	TGTGCCAGCCGGTCAGCTTCTAACTATGGCTACACCTTC	CASRSASNYGYTF
once	TRBV5-1	NA	TRBJ2-4	TGCGCCAGCAGCTTGGAGGAGGGGGTGGCCAAAAACATTCAGTACTTC	CASSLEEGVAKNIQYF
NA	TRBV9	TRBD1	TRBJ1-1	TGTGCCAGCAGCGGCTTTCAGGGGGGTAACACTGAAGCTTTCTTT	CASSGFQGGNTEAFF
NA	TRBV7-2	NA	TRBJ2-5	TGTGCCAGCAGCTTAGAAGGGGCCTCGGAGACCCAGTACTTC	CASSLEGASETQYF
NA	TRBV9	NA	TRBJ2-4	TGTGCCAGCAGCCCAAAGTACAGCCGAGCGGACATTCAGTACTTC	CASSPKYSRADIQYF
NA	TRBV7-9	NA	TRBJ1-1	TGTGCCAGCAGCTTAGGTTCGACCCGAACGGCTTTCTTT	CASSLGSTRTAFF
NA	TRBV7-9	NA	TRBJ2-7	TGTGCCAGCAGCCAAAGGGGATACGAGCAGTACTTC	CASSQRGYEQYF
NA	TRBV11-2	NA	TRBJ2-1	TGTGCCAGCAGCTTAGATCCCCAGGCGGGGAATGAGCAGTTCTTC	CASSLDPQAGNEQFF
NA	TRBV7-9	NA	TRBJ2-3	TGTGCCAGCAGCTCATACCGGGCACAATACACAGATGCGCAGTATTTT	CASSSYRAQYTDAQYF
NA	TRBV9	NA	TRBJ2-2	TGTGCCAGCAGCGTAGTCAAGGCACCCAACACCGGGGAGCTGTTTTTT	CASSVVKAPNTGELFF
NA	TRBV6-5	NA	TRBJ1-1	TGTGCCAGCAGTTACTCAAGAAACACTGAAGCTTTCTTT	CASSYSRNTEAFF
NA	TRBV27	NA	TRBJ2-3	TGTGCCAGCAGTTTATCGGGGGGAGCCTCTCTGATTGCGCAGTATTTT	CASSLSGGASLIAQYF
NA	TRBV4-2	NA	TRBJ2-3	TGTGCCAGCAGCCAAGATGGCGCAGGAATACTCACAGATACGCAGTATTTT	CASSQDGAGILTDTQYF